The clone carrying this T cell receptor (beta chain) was counted between two and nine times. Its cognate antigen is unknown. In each case, RNA was isolated and then reverse transcribed into cDNA as the sequencing template. Only in-frame clones appear in the TCRdb table, and some are missing; sequencing was by immunoSEQ multiplex PCR. The sample has 150,000 to 250,000 clones, 50% to 60% seen once. Treatment meaning: oral pan-JAK inhibitor, 5-10 mg twice daily. As part of sample collection, lesional scalp punch biopsies and peripheral blood were taken from alopecia areata patients. V lost 6 bases to trimming and J lost 2 bases, with 12 bases between them. CDR3 size: 14 residues. From germline, CDR1 is SGHTA and CDR2 FQGNSA. This entry belongs to a study of CD8+ T cells in alopecia areata. At the level of the study: For 6 to 18 months, tofacitinib was taken, and 6 months off drug followed. Findings and limits, study-wide: Within the top 100, expanded CD8+ clones significantly decreased with tofacitinib, as did scalp clonality.

This receptor was obtained from a human donor with alopecia areata. The V call is TRBV7-2, the J call TRBJ2-3; D gene uncertain. The sample here was CD4+ T cells sorted from blood, taken at week 4, from a patient treated with tofacitinib. The CDR3: CASSPQPNTDTQYF. The CDR3 coding sequence is TGTGCCAGCAGTCCCCAGCCAAACACAGATACGCAGTATTTT.